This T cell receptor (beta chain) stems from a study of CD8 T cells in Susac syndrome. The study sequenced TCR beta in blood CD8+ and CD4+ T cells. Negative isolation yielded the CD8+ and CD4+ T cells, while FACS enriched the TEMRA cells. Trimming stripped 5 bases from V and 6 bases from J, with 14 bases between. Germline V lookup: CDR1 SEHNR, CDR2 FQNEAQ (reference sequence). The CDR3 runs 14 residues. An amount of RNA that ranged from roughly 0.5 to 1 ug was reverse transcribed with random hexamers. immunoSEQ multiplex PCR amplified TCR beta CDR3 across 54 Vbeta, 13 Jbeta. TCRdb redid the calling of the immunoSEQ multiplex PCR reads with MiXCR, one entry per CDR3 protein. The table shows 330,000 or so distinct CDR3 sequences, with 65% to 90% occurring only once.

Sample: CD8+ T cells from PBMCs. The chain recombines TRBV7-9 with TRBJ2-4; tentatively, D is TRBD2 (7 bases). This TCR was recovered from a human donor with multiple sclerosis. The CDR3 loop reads CASSDGGGLNIQYF. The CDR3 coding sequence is TGTGCCAGCAGCGACGGCGGGGGCCTAAACATTCAGTACTTC.